This TCR beta chain was retrieved from a study of cytomegalovirus exposure and HLA in healthy donors (dated by TCRdb to 2015 to 2018). General notes on the study: According to an earlier analysis of a few hundred of the donors, 200 million or so T cells yielded roughly 100 million unique TCR beta sequences and around 280 Gb of sequence data. An early release covering roughly 600 HLA-typed donors comprised about 300 gigabases of sequencing data and roughly 85 million unique TCR sequences. Among the roughly 400 genotyped donors, under 90% belonged to the genetic ancestry cluster associated with self-reported Caucasian donors. The study aimed to test whether cataloging public T cell receptors could reveal signatures of past pathogen exposure. The T cell repertoires of around 670 subjects were profiled by immunosequencing and related to cytomegalovirus serostatus. Along with the approximately 700-subject first cohort, a separate validation cohort of 120 different subjects was used. To predict cytomegalovirus infection status, the study combined high-throughput TCR immunosequencing, statistical association of individual TCRs with disease status, and machine learning. A later analysis re-examined previously published TCR beta repertoires from 600 to 700 donors and added high-resolution HLA genotyping to investigate patterns of TCR occurrence. The later analysis used no new phenotypic data to find candidate immune exposures, relying instead on TCR beta sequences and their occurrence across donors. An earlier analysis of 587 of the donors used high-throughput TCR beta sequencing to judge whether each TCR beta V gene segment behaved as functional or pseudogenic. Donor age, sex, ethnicity and CMV serostatus were collected together with the repertoire data. In a later genetic analysis, genome-wide SNP genotypes for about three fifths of the roughly 670 donors were used, and that subset was treated as a discovery cohort. All discovery cohort repertoires had been generated using a single sequencing platform. Both class I and class II loci were covered by HLA typing, at four-digit resolution. Typing coverage varied by locus: roughly 620-630 donors for A, B, C, DRB1 and DQB1; 522 for DQA1; about 570 for DPA1; roughly 450 for DPB1. About five DR-DQ haplotypes were handled as single units for association and clustering because linkage in the cohort was strong. Among roughly 370 genotyped donors of the cohort, an average of 235,054 unique TCR beta nucleotide sequences were sequenced per donor, about a sixth of them non-productive.

From its cysteine to its phenylalanine, the CDR3 spans 15 amino acids. Only CDR3 DNA remains: 45 bases, in frame from the first base. The junction shows trimming of 6 bases on V and 9 bases on J, plus 21 bases between the germline ends. Per the germline V gene, MDHEN is the CDR1 and SYDVKM is the CDR2. The cohort comprised some 680 healthy bone marrow donors. At the time of sampling, every cohort member was nominally healthy, though immune exposures that went unrecorded were likely present. The donor was CMV seropositive and was included in the group of 250 to 300 seropositive cohort members. Every donor gave a peripheral blood sample, and the peripheral blood mononuclear cells from that sample were used for TCR beta sequencing. Genomic DNA extraction from the blood cell samples was performed with the Qiagen DNeasy Blood Extraction Kit. Broader findings and caveats from the paper: A total of about 150 TCR beta chains were listed by the study as associated with cytomegalovirus. In a later genetic analysis, a missense DCLRE1C variant was associated with V-gene and J-gene trimming of TCR beta chains, and the association was replicated in an independent cohort. The authors suggested that the approach could potentially be generalized to other disease states and immunological phenotypes. Assigning TCR associations to individual alleles was difficult when HLA alleles, especially DR and DQ, strongly co-occurred. The only immune exposure information available for the cohort was CMV serostatus. In vitro tests confirmed that a few of the cytomegalovirus-associated TCR beta chains recognize cytomegalovirus antigens. A later analysis found that most CMV-associated TCR beta chains appeared HLA-restricted, with HLA associations seemingly driven largely by CMV exposure. A later analysis reported that several top co-occurrence clusters appeared linked to parvovirus B19, influenza, CMV and Epstein-Barr virus. Most TCR sequences were observed very rarely across donors, whereas some public TCRs were present in many individuals. In a later analysis, around 17,000 TCR beta sequences were associated with specific HLA alleles at a false discovery rate of 0.05. Correlated functional status among segregating V segments might be attributable to linkage disequilibrium, but an unknown experimental factor could not be ruled out. In this cohort, only TCR beta chains were sequenced, and detectable features were limited by the absence of alpha or paired-chain data. The presence/absence analyses assumed that sequencing depth was roughly uniform across donors, and that assumption may not be true. The 87-base-pair reads could not distinguish some IMGT-functional V segments, including TRBV6-2 and TRBV6-3, so those segments were excluded. In a later analysis, TCR association rates were found to vary across HLA loci, with the most associated TCRs seen for DRB1 alleles and the fewest for HLA-C alleles. An earlier analysis of approximately 540 of the donors showed that most TCR beta V segments appeared in productive rearrangements either about 90% or about 30% of the time, which broadly matched IMGT annotations. Because some donors lacked HLA typing at each locus, the association tests relied only on the typed subset. Compared with the roughly 600-donor mean, donors in an Asian-associated ancestry cluster had fewer N-insertions in productive TCRs, according to a later genetic analysis. Over 15 rarely observed V segments, including chromosome 9 orphons, were excluded from the earlier analysis of several hundred of the donors because counts were too low. In both the original and validation cohorts, the classifier was reported to diagnose cytomegalovirus status with high specificity and sensitivity. A later analysis found that HLA-associated TCR beta chains were more clonally expanded and had lower generation probabilities than equally common non-associated chains. The sequencing pipeline was judged likely to have produced a cluster of highly shared sequence variants as a technical artifact. A further reported finding was that TCR beta sequences accurately predicted the HLA-A and HLA-B alleles for most subjects in the first cohort.

To prepare the library, the immunoSEQ multiplex PCR assay was applied. For the multiplex PCR, a mixture combining 60 forward primers for TCR Vbeta segments and 13 reverse primers for TCR Jbeta segments was used. A multiplex PCR assay on genomic DNA amplified the CDR3 region of rearranged TCR beta genes. The amplified TCR beta libraries were sequenced on the Illumina HiSeq System as 87-base-pair reads. In the source study's methods: Across the 700 or so repertoires, a later analysis counted approximately 83 million unique TCR beta chains, roughly 11 million of which were shared by at least two donors. Raw reads were error-corrected and collapsed into unique sequences by a nearest-neighbor algorithm in which closely related sequences were merged to remove PCR and sequencing errors. To assign V, D and J gene segments, CDR3 sequences were aligned to IMGT reference sequences. For a sequence to be retained, a match of at least six nucleotides to both a V gene segment and a J gene segment was required. A rearrangement counted as productive if the CDR3 had no stop codons and remained in frame with V and J, and every other rearrangement counted as non-productive. Following IMGT convention, CDR3 was defined as the stretch from the second conserved V-encoded cysteine up to the conserved J-encoded phenylalanine. Sequences without an unambiguous match to a single V gene segment were excluded from the earlier analysis of a few hundred of the donors. In an earlier analysis of some 590 of the donors, a V segment was called functional when productive rearrangements were above 56.7%, and segregating when the standard deviation between donors exceeded 5%. To diagnose cytomegalovirus status from the catalog of TCR beta chain sequences, a statistical classification framework was built. In a later analysis, TCR nucleotide sequences were compared against IMGT/GENE-DB human TR gene sequences so that V and J genes could be assigned. The TCRdist pipeline was used in a later analysis to assign CDR3 sequences and most-parsimonious VDJ recombination scenarios. In a later analysis, each TCR beta chain was defined by its CDR3 amino acid sequence together with its V-gene family, and reads lacking a unique V-gene family were excluded. To address suspected cross-contamination and a sequencing artifact, a later analysis removed 592 highly shared, low-generation-probability nucleotide sequences. In a later analysis, a clonal expansion index was calculated for each public chain from normalized within-repertoire ranks of inferred template counts. In a later analysis, generation probabilities were computed using a VDJ recombination model fitted to out-of-frame rearrangements, and the results were checked against IGoR. In a later analysis, TCR-TCR, TCR-HLA and TCR-CMV co-occurrence was scored with hypergeometric tests, and a repertoire-size bias correction was applied to TCR pairs. In a later analysis, false discovery rates were estimated by permuting HLA or CMV assignments 20 times. In a later analysis, co-occurring TCRs were grouped using DBSCAN, with TCRdist sequence similarity added in when clustering inside HLA-allele-positive subsets. For co-occurrence clustering, repertoires with fewer than 30,000 or more than 120,000 public chains were excluded, along with several repertoires with anomalous nucleotide sharing. TCRdb holds this immuneACCESS table with in-frame rearrangements only. Some clones are missing; in checked studies, unresolved V genes explain under half, and the rest has no known cause. Clone size and V and J calls were adopted from that table, with D and trimming inferred from the DNA. The sample yields approximately 160,000 clones; 70% to 80% were counted once. The top ten hold 1.4% of the sample.

Remarks on this clone: Its antigen is unknown. There are no base qualities to consult, and no much larger clone falls within one base.

The specimen sequenced was PBMCs. The source of this sequence is a woman aged 30 to 39 in good health and CMV-seropositive. This chain is built from TRBV28 and TRBJ2-1; D gene: possibly TRBD2, on 6 matching bases. In nucleotides, the sequence is TGTGCCAGCAGCCAACTAGGAGGGGTCCTAGGTGAGCAGTTCTTC. This translates into CASSQLGGVLGEQFF.